Below, 29 T cell receptor beta chains from the same sample are listed, as sequenced in a study of T cells in Graves' hyperthyroidism and ophthalmopathy. RNA transcripts provided the source from which TCR beta CDR3 regions were amplified. The TCR CDR3 was amplified in a first-round RT-PCR using the HTBI primer set. From the multiplex PCR reads, TCRdb called clonotypes with MiXCR, one entry per CDR3 protein. Counted here are a few hundred thousand distinct CDR3 sequences, approximately 14% occurring once; the ten biggest clones make up about 15%. Material for sequencing was blood. These receptors originate from a woman aged 40 to 50 with Graves' hyperthyroidism.

This clonotype was counted between two and nine times. The genes are TRBV5-1 and TRBJ2-2; D call uncertain. V lost 1 base, J lost 4 bases, and 11 bases lay in between. Per germline, CDR1 SGHRS and CDR2 YFSETQ. The CDR3 covers 15 residues. The CDR3 bases are TGCGCCAGCAGCTTGAGCGTCATCTTCACCGGGGAGCTGTTTTTT. This sequence encodes CASSLSVIFTGELFF.

At least ten counts were recorded for this clonotype. This chain joins TRBV28 and TRBJ2-7; the match to TRBD1 covers 10 bases. CDR3 length: 13 residues. Trimming cost V 5 bases and J 5 bases; bases outside gene matches: 3. Germline V CDR1 and CDR2: MDHEN, SYDVKM. CDR3: CASSTGTGDEQYF. The CDR3 DNA reads TGTGCCAGCAGTACCGGGACAGGGGACGAGCAGTACTTC.

Details on this clonotype: This may be a read error: a much more frequent sequence differs by one nucleotide. The chain carries TRBV2 and TRBJ2-4, with a possible D match to TRBD2 (5 bases). The CDR3 length is 14 residues. V was shortened by 7 bases and J by 4 bases, with 14 bases between the two germline ends. CDR1 and CDR2 from the germline V gene are SNHLY and FYNNEI. In DNA, the CDR3 is TGTGCCAGCAATAGCTCGGGATCTAAAAACATTCAGTACTTC. This codes for CASNSSGSKNIQYF.

In its sample, this clonotype was seen a few times. The chain employs TRBV29-1 and TRBJ2-3, with 7 nucleotides matching TRBD2. This CDR3 has 13 residues. Germline loops: CDR1 SQVTM, CDR2 ANQGSEA. Trimming removed 7 bases from V and 2 bases from J; junction bases left unmatched: 6. The CDR3 DNA is TGCAGCGCCCGGGACTACATCACAGATACGCAGTATTTT. It translates to CSARDYITDTQYF.

The CDR3 bases are TGTGCCACCAGCAGAGATCCCTCTGGAAACACCATATATTTT. It encodes CATSRDPSGNTIYF. The rearrangement uses TRBV15 and TRBJ1-3, with D hard to call. The CDR3 length is 14 residues. The germline V and J ends were trimmed by 0 bases and 0 bases, with 3 bases remaining between them. The germline gives CDR1 LNHNV, CDR2 YYDKDF (reference sequence). The full variable domain, its missing parts supplied by reference TRBV15 and TRBJ1-3, is DAMVIQNPRYQVTQFGKPVTLSCSQTLNHNVMYWYQQKSSQAPKLLFHYYDKDFNNEADTPDNFQSRRPNTSFCFLDIRSPGLGDTAMYLCATSRDPSGNTIYFGEGSWLTVV.

This clonotype was counted many times. The chain joins TRBV28 to TRBJ2-5, with D uncertain. V lost 6 bases and J 13 bases, leaving 21 bases between the germline ends. Germline CDR1 MDHEN, CDR2 SYDVKM. This CDR3 has 13 amino acids. The chain's CDR3 is CASSPGQFRQAYF. For the CDR3, the DNA is TGTGCCAGCAGCCCCGGGCAGTTCCGGCAGGCGTACTTC.

A few counts support this clonotype. The chain combines TRBV10-2 with TRBJ2-2, with 8 bases matching TRBD2. Unmatched junction bases numbered 19, after V lost 9 bases and J lost 1 base. This CDR3 has 19 amino acids. The germline gives CDR1 WSHSY, CDR2 SAAADI. The DNA for the CDR3 is TGCGCCAGTCAAGAATCCCATAGCGGGGAGATCGTGAACACCGGGGAGCTGTTTTTT. Residues: CASQESHSGEIVNTGELFF.

The V and J genes are TRBV4-1 and TRBJ2-6; D is perhaps TRBD1 or TRBD2 (5 bases each). Per germline, CDR1 MGHRA and CDR2 YSYEKL. The CDR3 runs to 15 residues. The V end was cut by 3 bases, the J end by 3 bases, with 9 bases between. CDR3 protein: CASSQMGVGANVLTF. CDR3 bases: TGCGCCAGCAGCCAGATGGGGGTTGGGGCCAACGTCCTGACTTTC.

This clonotype was counted between two and nine times. V usage is TRBV9 and J usage is TRBJ2-3, with 9 bases aligning to TRBD2. This CDR3 is built from 15 residues. Germline CDR1 is SGDLS and CDR2 is YYNGEE. After removal of 3 bases from V and 4 bases from J, the junction contained 6 bases not matched to a gene. The CDR3 DNA sequence: TGTGCCAGCAGCGAGACTAGCGGTCGGTCAGATACGCAGTATTTT. It is translated as CASSETSGRSDTQYF.

This clonotype showed up many times. The gene calls are TRBV30 and TRBJ1-6; no reliable D call. V was clipped by 2 bases and J by 5 bases, with 4 bases between them. The CDR3 is 12 residues long. Germline V gene lookup returns CDR1 GTSNPN and CDR2 SVGIG (reference sequence). The CDR3 DNA follows: TGTGCCTGGAGTCGAGATAATTCACCCCTCCACTTT. This gives the protein CAWSRDNSPLHF.

Only a few counts were recorded for this clonotype. The chain carries TRBV6-6 and TRBJ2-7; 10 bases align to TRBD1. V shed 0 bases and J 6 bases; nucleotides not matched to a gene: 5. Germline values: CDR1 MNHNY, CDR2 SVGAGI (reference sequence). This CDR3 contains 15 residues. The CDR3 DNA is TGTGCCAGCAGTTACTCGCTACGGACAGGGGGCGAGCAGTACTTC. Protein sequence: CASSYSLRTGGEQYF.

This clonotype was detected ten times or more. This chain links TRBV20-1 with TRBJ1-2, with D tentatively TRBD1 (6 bases). There are 12 residues in the CDR3. V lost 6 bases and J 6 bases, leaving 14 bases between the germline ends. Looked up from germline, CDR1 is DFQATT and CDR2 is SNEGSKA (reference sequence). CDR3 DNA: TGCAGTGCGCTTACAGGGACTCATGGCTACACCTTC. The encoded protein is CSALTGTHGYTF.

This clonotype was seen repeatedly, ten times or more. This rearrangement joins TRBV6-2 or TRBV6-3 to TRBJ2-7, with 8 bases that match TRBD2. Germline values: CDR1 MNHEY, CDR2 SVGEGT. The CDR3 contains 15 residues. Germline trimming cut 6 bases from V and 2 bases from J; bases unmatched to any gene: 9. The CDR3 reads CASSSGTRLTYEQYF. CDR3 sequence (DNA): TGTGCCAGCAGCTCCGGGACTAGGCTAACCTACGAGCAGTACTTC.

This sequence joins TRBV5-1 and TRBJ1-2; maybe TRBD1 (6 bases). Per germline, CDR1 SGHRS and CDR2 YFSETQ. Trimming stripped 0 bases from V and 2 bases from J, with 14 bases between. The CDR3 is 16 amino acids. The DNA for the CDR3 is TGCGCCAGCAGCTTGGGCAGGGGTACGGCGAACTATGGCTACACCTTC. Translated, it gives CASSLGRGTANYGYTF.

This clonotype was detected a few times. A clone one base away is much larger, so this may be a read error. The CDR3, as DNA: TGTACCAGCAGCTCCGGGACAGGGGGAACAGATACGCAGTATTTT. It specifies CTSSSGTGGTDTQYF. This sequence joins TRBV7-2 and TRBJ2-3, with 11 nucleotides matching TRBD1. The ends lost 4 bases at V and 3 bases at J; junction bases unmatched: 3. The CDR3 is 15 residues long. Germline V gene sequence: CDR1 SGHTA, CDR2 FQGNSA.

This chain uses TRBV6-1 with TRBJ2-1; 10 nucleotides align to TRBD2. In germline, CDR1 is MNHNS, CDR2 SASEGT. CDR3 length: 17 amino acids. J gave up 8 bases and V 7 bases, and 17 bases lay outside the gene matches. CDR3 nucleotide sequence: TGTGCCAGCACCCCCCGGGGAGCGGGAGGGGGAATCCATGAGCAGTTCTTC. Protein: CASTPRGAGGGIHEQFF.

The V call is TRBV7-3, the J call TRBJ2-7; possibly TRBD2 for D (6 bases). Germline V gene data show CDR1 as SGHTA and CDR2 as FQGTGA. This CDR3 is built from 14 residues. V was clipped by 8 bases and J by 2 bases, with 16 bases between them. In DNA, the CDR3 is TGTGCCAGCTCCGAAGGTCCGGGGGCCTACGAGCAGTACTTC. Translation gives CASSEGPGAYEQYF.

At least ten counts were recorded for this clonotype. The chain couples TRBV13 to TRBJ1-5, with 7 positions matching TRBD1. In germline, CDR1 is PRHDT, CDR2 FYEKMQ (reference sequence). V was clipped by 5 bases and J by 2 bases; unmatched bases: 3. The CDR3 is made up of 14 amino acids. In DNA form, the CDR3 reads TGTGCCAGCAGCAGAGGACAGGGCAATCAGCCCCAGCATTTT. This gives the protein CASSRGQGNQPQHF.

V is TRBV6-1 and J is TRBJ2-2, with D possibly TRBD2 on 5 matching bases. The CDR3 length is 12 residues. Germline CDR1 reads MNHNS; CDR2 reads SASEGT. Between the trimmed V and J ends, which lost 7 bases and 7 bases, there was a span of 10 bases. Written as DNA, the CDR3 is TGTGCCAGCACCGAGGGATACGGGGAGCTGTTTTTT. Residues: CASTEGYGELFF.

This clonotype was detected ten times or more. The chain is built from TRBV29-1 and TRBJ2-2; D possibly matches TRBD1 or TRBD2 (6 bases each). Trimming pared 5 bases from V and 7 bases from J, leaving 23 bases between. This CDR3 spans 16 amino acids. Germline CDR1 reads SQVTM; CDR2 reads ANQGSEA. CDR3 residues: CSVSRGGDGGRGELFF. CDR3 nucleotides: TGCAGCGTTTCCCGTGGCGGGGACGGGGGCCGCGGGGAGCTGTTTTTT.

This clonotype appeared many times. The chain uses TRBV28 and TRBJ2-7; 7 bases are a match to TRBD1. From germline, CDR1 is MDHEN and CDR2 SYDVKM. The V and J ends lost 4 bases and 6 bases, in that order; junction bases with no gene match: 9. This CDR3 comprises 14 residues. In nucleotides, the CDR3 is TGTGCCAGCAGTTCCACAGGGGTAAGGGGCGAGCAGTACTTC. The encoded protein is CASSSTGVRGEQYF.

This clonotype was counted ten times or more. The rearrangement joins TRBV28 to TRBJ2-7; D remains ambiguous. V was shortened by 6 bases and J by 0 bases, with 18 bases between the two germline ends. Per the germline V gene, CDR1 is MDHEN and CDR2 is SYDVKM. The CDR3 extends over 16 amino acids. CDR3 amino acids: CASRKKGTASSYEQYF. In DNA, the CDR3 is TGTGCCAGCAGGAAAAAGGGTACAGCGAGCTCCTACGAGCAGTACTTC.

This clonotype occurred many times. The V and J genes are TRBV28 and TRBJ2-3, with 7 bases identical to TRBD1. The CDR3 totals 17 residues. Germline V CDR1 and CDR2: MDHEN, SYDVKM. J was trimmed by 0 bases and V by 4 bases; bases with no gene match: 10. CDR3: CASSSSPGTASTDTQYF. CDR3 DNA: TGTGCCAGCAGTTCGTCCCCCGGGACAGCAAGCACAGATACGCAGTATTTT.

V is TRBV27 and J is TRBJ2-3; 7 nucleotides agree with TRBD1. Looked up from germline, CDR1 is MNHEY and CDR2 is SMNVEV (reference sequence). This CDR3 region has 14 residues. Losses at the gene ends were 6 bases for V and 5 bases for J; bases not matched to a gene: 8. The CDR3 is CASRGQRMGDTQYF. The CDR3 region has the DNA TGTGCCAGCAGGGGACAGAGGATGGGAGATACGCAGTATTTT.

This clonotype was counted at least ten times. The V call is TRBV5-1, the J call TRBJ2-3, with 12 bases lining up with TRBD2. Germline loops: CDR1 SGHRS, CDR2 YFSETQ. With V trimmed by 3 bases and J by 4 bases, 3 bases remained unmatched. The CDR3 consists of 15 residues. This chain's CDR3 is CASSSTSGSADTQYF. In DNA, the CDR3 is TGCGCCAGCAGCTCGACTAGCGGGAGTGCAGATACGCAGTATTTT.

This clonotype was observed many times. V is TRBV2 and J is TRBJ2-1; weak D call: TRBD2 (5 bases). V gave up 7 bases and J gave up 5 bases, with 6 bases separating them. The CDR3 runs to 11 residues. Per the germline V gene, CDR1 is SNHLY and CDR2 is FYNNEI. The CDR3 sequence: CASTEDNEQFF. For the CDR3, the DNA is TGTGCCAGCACGGAGGACAATGAGCAGTTCTTC.

A note on this clonotype: The junction differs from germline at one of its ends, possibly a read error. CDR3 region: CASSGNDEKRFF. CDR3 bases: TGTGCCAGCAGTGGAAACGATGAAAAACGGTTTTTT. The V gene is TRBV2, the J gene TRBJ1-4; D is ambiguous. Germline CDR1 and CDR2: SNHLY and FYNNEI. The CDR3 sequence is 12 residues long.

This clonotype was found many times. The genes are TRBV24-1 and TRBJ2-2; D remains ambiguous. Between the trimmed V and J ends, which lost 4 bases and 8 bases, there was a span of 4 bases. CDR1 KGHDR and CDR2 SFDVKD come from the germline V gene. CDR3 size: 11 residues. CDR3 sequence reads: CATSERGELFF. For the CDR3, the DNA is TGTGCCACCAGTGAGAGGGGGGAGCTGTTTTTT.

This clonotype was recorded at least ten times. The V and J genes are TRBV24-1 and TRBJ2-3; no reliable D call. The CDR3 has 13 residues. The V end was cut by 0 bases, the J end by 4 bases, with 4 bases between. The germline V gene encodes CDR1 KGHDR and CDR2 SFDVKD. CDR3 region: CATSDLEADTQYF. The CDR3 coding sequence is TGTGCCACCAGTGATTTGGAGGCAGATACGCAGTATTTT.